This entry lists 27 T cell receptor beta chains sequenced from one sample in a study of shared clonotypes between healthy human individuals. The table came from immunoSEQ multiplex PCR; TCRdb's copy has only in-frame clones and leaves some out. The sample shows about 2.2 million clones, roughly 91% of them seen only once. The naive CD8 fraction comprised CD45RO-negative cells positively selected for CCR7 and excluded terminally differentiated effector memory CD45RA+ cells. The source material was naive CD8+ T cells from PBMCs. The receptors originated from a man between 18 and 29 years old in good health. Some clones in this sample may be carry-over from other donors' samples.

The chain uses TRBV10-3 and TRBJ2-5; possible D gene TRBD2, 6 bases. The CDR3 is made up of 15 amino acids. The germline V gene encodes CDR1 ENHRY and CDR2 SYGVKD. The V gene lost 10 bases and the J gene lost 5 bases, with 23 bases spanning the gap. The CDR3 DNA reads TGTGCCAGCAAACCCTTGGGGGGAAGTTGGGAGACCCAGTACTTC. The encoded protein is CASKPLGGSWETQYF.

V and J are TRBV2 and TRBJ1-2, with 7 bases matching TRBD1. V shed 7 bases and J 6 bases; nucleotides not matched to a gene: 17. The germline gives CDR1 SNHLY, CDR2 FYNNEI. This CDR3 has 16 amino acids. The DNA for the CDR3 is TGTGCCAGCATCCCGGGGAGGGGGCTCCCAATCGATGGCTACACCTTC. It is translated as CASIPGRGLPIDGYTF.

The chain carries TRBV27 and TRBJ2-7, with D tentatively TRBD2 (5 bases). Germline CDR1 reads MNHEY; CDR2 reads SMNVEV (reference sequence). The V and J ends lost 5 bases and 4 bases respectively, with 9 bases between them. CDR3 size: 12 residues. In nucleotides, the CDR3 is TGTGCCAGCAGTCGGCGCGGGTACGAGCAGTACTTC. Amino acids: CASSRRGYEQYF.

This clone was counted only a few times. This sample also contains other DNA sequences that code for the same CDR3. The chain uses TRBV7-8 and TRBJ2-7; perhaps TRBD2 as D (5 bases). The CDR3 covers 13 residues. Deletions cut 1 base from V and 4 bases from J, with 8 bases between. CDR1 is SGHVS, CDR2 FQNEAQ, per germline. This CDR3 is CASSLDRGYEQYF. Written as DNA, the CDR3 is TGTGCCAGCAGCTTAGATCGAGGGTACGAGCAGTACTTC.

This rearrangement joins TRBV18 to TRBJ2-7; TRBD1 or TRBD2 may be the D gene (5 bases each). Between the trimmed V and J ends, which lost 5 bases and 7 bases, there was a span of 15 bases. Germline CDR1 reads KGHSH; CDR2 reads LQKENI. CDR3 length equals 13 residues. The CDR3 coding sequence is TGTGCCAGCTCATCGGGACCAGGAGGAGAGCAGTACTTC. Its translation: CASSSGPGGEQYF. Looking up the rest from reference TRBV18 and TRBJ2-7 gives the full variable domain: NAGVMQNPRHLVRRRGQEARLRCSPMKGHSHVYWYRQLPEEGLKFMVYLQKENIIDESGMPKERFSAEFPKEGPSILRIQQVVRGDSAAYFCASSSGPGGEQYFGPGTRLTVT.

CDR3 region: CASSLEARDEQFF. CDR3 nucleotide sequence: TGTGCCAGCAGCTTAGAAGCCCGGGATGAGCAGTTCTTC. V is TRBV7-2 and J is TRBJ2-1; D uncertain. Trimming pared 1 base from V and 8 bases from J, leaving 9 bases between. The CDR3 is 13 amino acids. In germline, CDR1 is SGHTA, CDR2 FQGNSA. The full variable domain, in which reference TRBV7-2 and TRBJ2-1 provide the parts outside the CDR3, is GAGVSQSPSNKVTEKGKDVELRCDPISGHTALYWYRQSLGQGLEFLIYFQGNSAPDKSGLPSDRFSAERTGGSVSTLTIQRTQQEDSAVYLCASSLEARDEQFFGPGTRLTVL.

The gene calls are TRBV9 and TRBJ1-1, with TRBD1 matching 7 bases. The V gene end was trimmed by 8 bases and the J gene end by 1 base; junction bases not matched to a gene: 8. Germline CDR1 SGDLS, CDR2 YYNGEE. This CDR3 is built from 14 residues. In DNA form, the CDR3 reads TGTGCCAGTGCGATGGGGACAGCGAACACTGAAGCTTTCTTT. The encoded protein is CASAMGTANTEAFF.

The chain links TRBV9 to TRBJ2-5, with D perhaps assigned TRBD1 or TRBD2 (6 bases each). The germline V gene encodes CDR1 SGDLS and CDR2 YYNGEE. The CDR3 sequence is 14 residues long. Trimming cost V 2 bases and J 5 bases, with 13 bases left between them. CDR3 residues: CASSVGTGRETQYF. The CDR3 bases are TGTGCCAGCAGCGTGGGTACAGGGAGGGAGACCCAGTACTTC.

The gene calls are TRBV16 and TRBJ2-5; no definite D call. The CDR3 extends over 15 amino acids. The germline gives CDR1 KGHSY, CDR2 FQNENV. V lost 6 bases and J lost 1, with 15 bases in between. CDR3 nucleotide sequence: TGTGCCAGCAGTCGTACCGGACGGACCCAAGAGACCCAGTACTTC. It encodes CASSRTGRTQETQYF.

The V and J genes are TRBV4-3 and TRBJ2-2, with 7 nucleotides matching TRBD1. Per germline, CDR1 LGHNA and CDR2 YSLEER. The length of the CDR3 is 18 residues. V shed 0 bases and J 3 bases; nucleotides not matched to a gene: 10. CDR3 in amino acids: CASSQEGQGVVDTGELFF. For the CDR3, the DNA is TGCGCCAGCAGCCAAGAGGGCCAGGGGGTCGTGGACACCGGGGAGCTGTTTTTT.

This sequence joins TRBV7-3 and TRBJ1-4; D might be TRBD1 (6 bases). The germline V gene encodes CDR1 SGHTA and CDR2 FQGTGA. This CDR3 region has 14 residues. The germline V and J ends were trimmed by 0 bases and 5 bases, with 7 bases remaining between them. The CDR3 sequence: CASSLTGTNEKLFF. CDR3 bases: TGTGCCAGCAGCTTAACGGGGACAAATGAAAAACTGTTTTTT.

The chain carries TRBV29-1 and TRBJ2-2; 10 bases are shared with TRBD1. The V and J ends lost 6 bases and 5 bases, in that order; junction bases with no gene match: 15. This CDR3 region has 17 residues. Germline V gene data show CDR1 as SQVTM and CDR2 as ANQGSEA. The DNA of the CDR3 is TGCAGCGTCTTACCGGGACAGGGGATGTCGATGACCGGGGAGCTGTTTTTT. Amino acids: CSVLPGQGMSMTGELFF.

The V call is TRBV5-6, the J call TRBJ2-5, with TRBD1 matching over 8 bases. The V and J ends lost 2 bases and 5 bases, in that order; junction bases with no gene match: 8. Germline V lookup: CDR1 SGHDT, CDR2 YYEEEE. This CDR3 has 15 residues. The CDR3 here is CASSFGTGFMETQYF. The CDR3 DNA is TGTGCCAGCAGCTTCGGGACAGGTTTTATGGAGACCCAGTACTTC.

In regard to this clone: At the DNA level, this CDR3 is encoded by other sequences in the same sample as well. The chain carries TRBV27 and TRBJ2-7; D possibly corresponds to TRBD2 (5 bases). Germline values: CDR1 MNHEY, CDR2 SMNVEV (reference sequence). The CDR3 totals 16 residues. V lost 2 bases, J lost 0 bases, and 14 bases lay in between. CDR3 region: CASSLGSSGSSYEQYF. The CDR3 region has the DNA TGTGCCAGCAGTTTAGGGTCTAGTGGGAGCTCCTACGAGCAGTACTTC.

The rearrangement joins TRBV7-2 to TRBJ2-6; 8 positions agree with TRBD1. Germline loops: CDR1 SGHTA, CDR2 FQGNSA. The CDR3 length is 13 residues. The V segment lost 3 bases and the J segment 18 bases; nucleotides outside the gene matches: 10. The CDR3 sequence: CASSFSDSGTGTF. The CDR3 DNA reads TGTGCCAGCAGCTTTTCTGATTCCGGGACAGGGACTTTC.

This clone was recorded only once. The rearrangement links TRBV7-9 to TRBJ2-7, with 8 bases aligning to TRBD1. CDR1 and CDR2 from the germline V gene are SEHNR and FQNEAQ (reference sequence). V dropped 6 bases and J dropped 7; count of bases not matched to a gene: 14. The CDR3 has 15 amino acids. The CDR3 sequence is CASSPAGRGRLEQYF. The CDR3 nucleotides read TGTGCCAGCAGTCCAGCGGGCAGGGGGCGCCTGGAGCAGTACTTC. Based on the CDR3 plus reference TRBV7-9 and TRBJ2-7, the full variable domain is DTGVSQNPRHKITKRGQNVTFRCDPISEHNRLYWYRQTLGQGPEFLTYFQNEAQLEKSRLLSDRFSAERPKGSFSTLEIQRTEQGDSAMYLCASSPAGRGRLEQYFGPGTRLTVT.

This chain uses TRBV5-1 with TRBJ2-7, with D tentatively TRBD1 (6 bases). The CDR3 is 17 amino acids. The V end lost 4 bases, the J end lost 4 bases, and 24 bases lay between the germline ends. Germline V gene lookup returns CDR1 SGHRS and CDR2 YFSETQ. The CDR3 protein is CASSLSNNRDLGYEQYF. DNA of the CDR3: TGCGCCAGCAGCCTGTCGAATAACAGGGATCTAGGATACGAGCAGTACTTC.

This rearrangement joins TRBV19 to TRBJ1-1, with D uncertain. Germline V lookup: CDR1 LNHDA, CDR2 SQIVND (reference sequence). The CDR3 has 14 residues. Trimming took 0 bases from V and 3 from J, leaving 8 bases between them. The CDR3 DNA reads TGTGCCAGTAGTATAGACGGGGAGGACACTGAAGCTTTCTTT. This translates into CASSIDGEDTEAFF.

As DNA, the CDR3 is TGTGCCAGCAGTGGGCAGGGAGGATACTACGAGCAGTACTTC. Protein sequence: CASSGQGGYYEQYF. V gene TRBV6-5 combines with J gene TRBJ2-7; TRBD2 is a possible D gene (6 bases). Trimming removed 5 bases at V and 3 bases at J, with 14 bases between. In germline, CDR1 is MNHEY, CDR2 SVGAGI. The CDR3 has 14 amino acids.

Notes on this clone: The sample has other DNA sequences that encode this CDR3 too. V and J are TRBV27 and TRBJ2-7; 7 nucleotides line up with TRBD2. CDR1 and CDR2 (germline): MNHEY, SMNVEV (reference sequence). Losses at the gene ends were 8 bases for V and 2 bases for J; bases not matched to a gene: 6. The CDR3 is 13 amino acids. CDR3 region: CASGEGGTYEQYF. In DNA form, the CDR3 reads TGTGCCAGCGGGGAGGGCGGAACCTACGAGCAGTACTTC.

J is TRBJ2-1 and V is TRBV7-9; 12 bases match TRBD2. The CDR3 totals 17 residues. V shed 0 bases, J shed 6 bases, and the junction held 6 bases outside the gene matches. Germline V CDR1 and CDR2: SEHNR, FQNEAQ (reference sequence). CDR3 sequence: CASSLAPRLAGANEQFF. CDR3 DNA sequence: TGTGCCAGCAGCTTAGCGCCTCGACTAGCGGGAGCCAATGAGCAGTTCTTC.

This chain connects TRBV5-4 to TRBJ2-1; the match to TRBD2 covers 7 bases. The germline gives CDR1 SGHNT, CDR2 YYREEE (reference sequence). The CDR3 loop spans 18 amino acids. V lost 4 bases, J lost 1 base, and 14 bases stayed unmatched. Here the CDR3 reads CASSPFIPSGSSYNEQFF. The CDR3 bases are TGTGCCAGCAGCCCATTTATTCCTAGCGGCTCTTCCTACAATGAGCAGTTCTTC.

This chain connects TRBV5-6 to TRBJ1-1; D remains unclear. The CDR3 runs to 12 residues. The ends were cut back, 3 bases at V and 3 bases at J, with 6 bases in the middle. Germline values: CDR1 SGHDT, CDR2 YYEEEE. CDR3: CASSYRDTEAFF. The CDR3 DNA reads as TGTGCCAGCAGCTACCGGGACACTGAAGCTTTCTTT.

The chain combines TRBV29-1 with TRBJ1-1; the match to TRBD1 covers 7 bases. V gave up 6 bases and J gave up 0 bases; unmatched junction bases: 16. In germline, CDR1 is SQVTM, CDR2 ANQGSEA. The CDR3 has 17 residues. CDR3 loop: CSVPAVRQGGMNTEAFF. The CDR3 region has the DNA TGCAGCGTGCCAGCGGTAAGACAGGGTGGAATGAACACTGAAGCTTTCTTT.

The chain links TRBV29-1 to TRBJ1-1, with no clear D. V was trimmed by 7 bases and J by 1 base, leaving 16 bases between them. This CDR3 is 14 amino acids long. CDR1 and CDR2 from the germline V gene are SQVTM and ANQGSEA. CDR3 residues: CSGRAGRSNTEAFF. DNA of the CDR3: TGCAGCGGGAGGGCTGGCCGTTCGAACACTGAAGCTTTCTTT.

V gene TRBV6-1 combines with J gene TRBJ2-7; D is unclear. Per germline, CDR1 MNHNS and CDR2 SASEGT. V shed 8 bases and J shed 2 bases, with 13 bases lying between them. The CDR3 runs 13 residues. The chain's CDR3 is CASRPSGAYEQYF. DNA for the CDR3: TGTGCCAGCCGCCCTTCTGGGGCCTACGAGCAGTACTTC.

The chain recombines TRBV28 with TRBJ2-1; D perhaps matches TRBD2 (5 bases). Germline CDR1 is MDHEN and CDR2 is SYDVKM. Between the trimmed V and J ends, which lost 3 bases and 8 bases, there was a span of 8 bases. The CDR3 spans 12 residues. The CDR3 DNA reads TGTGCCAGCAGTTTGCCGAGGGATGAGCAGTTCTTC. As protein: CASSLPRDEQFF.